What follows are 6 T cell receptor beta chains derived from one specimen sequenced in a study of technical replicates of blood from a handful of donors. Clones were read by immunoSEQ multiplex PCR, and TCRdb kept only the in-frame ones, dropping some. This table holds about 90,000 clones, just under 95% found once. Sequencing used T cells isolated from PBMCs. These receptors all stem from a human donor in good health.

The chain joins TRBV11-3 to TRBJ2-1; 7 bases are shared with TRBD2. The CDR3 runs to 16 residues. V was clipped by 1 base and J by 5 bases; unmatched bases: 8. From germline, CDR1 is SGHNT and CDR2 YENEEA. The CDR3 DNA is TGTGCCAGCAGCTTAGCGTTGGGGGGGGTCCACAATGAGCAGTTCTTC. It specifies CASSLALGGVHNEQFF.

This chain uses TRBV7-8 with TRBJ2-5; 8 nucleotides align to TRBD2. J gave up 2 bases and V 1 base, and 9 bases lay outside the gene matches. The CDR3 is made up of 17 amino acids. From germline, CDR1 is SGHVS and CDR2 FQNEAQ. The CDR3 here is CASSLEGSGGTQETQYF. The CDR3 DNA is TGTGCCAGCAGCTTAGAGGGTTCGGGGGGGACACAAGAGACCCAGTACTTC.

The V and J genes are TRBV29-1 and TRBJ2-4; no clear D gene. The CDR3 sequence is 11 residues long. The V end lost 2 bases, the J end lost 15 bases, and 14 bases lay between the germline ends. Germline V gives CDR1 SQVTM, CDR2 ANQGSEA. The CDR3 region has the DNA TGCAGCGTTGAATGGAACGACAATGTGTACTTC. Translating it yields CSVEWNDNVYF.

The genes are TRBV6-1 and TRBJ2-7, with a tentative D call TRBD1 (6 bases). V was cut by 6 bases and J by 1 base, with 10 bases left in between. This CDR3 has 13 residues. In germline, CDR1 is MNHNS, CDR2 SASEGT. Written as DNA, the CDR3 is TGTGCCAGCAGAAGACAGGCGTCCTACGAGCAGTACTTC. Amino acids: CASRRQASYEQYF.

This chain joins TRBV4-1 and TRBJ2-7, with D perhaps matching TRBD2 (6 bases). CDR1 MGHRA and CDR2 YSYEKL come from the germline V gene. The length of the CDR3 is 15 residues. The ends were cut back, 6 bases at V and 3 bases at J, with 18 bases in the middle. Here the CDR3 reads CASSMPTAGVYEQYF. CDR3 sequence (DNA): TGCGCCAGCAGTATGCCGACAGCGGGCGTCTACGAGCAGTACTTC.

The V call is TRBV18, the J call TRBJ2-1, with 8 bases identical to TRBD1. V shed 3 bases and J 7 bases; nucleotides not matched to a gene: 5. This CDR3 has 14 amino acids. In germline, CDR1 is KGHSH, CDR2 LQKENI. The CDR3 nucleotides read TGTGCCAGCTCACCTCAGGGACAGGTAAATGAGCAGTTCTTC. As protein: CASSPQGQVNEQFF.